Listed below are T cell receptor beta chains from one sample, sequenced in a study of CD8 T cells in ankylosing spondylitis. TCRdb reprocessed the 5' RACE reads via MiXCR and lists one record per CDR3 protein. The sample has about 450,000 distinct CDR3 sequences, roughly 26% seen once. Sequencing input: blood, either unsorted or a sorted T cell fraction (not recorded which). All receptors derive from a male donor with ankylosing spondylitis. The CDR3 runs from the conserved cysteine through the conserved F or W. The D gene is left open where the match is weak. The listing skips clone size in some rows; elsewhere it reads once, few, many or a size class.

size: few; D: TRBD2; J: TRBJ2-5; V: TRBV7-2; CDR3: CASSSGTSGPQETQYF; DNA: TGTGCCAGCAGCTCCGGGACTAGCGGACCTCAAGAGACCCAGTACTTC
size: .; D: .; J: TRBJ2-5; V: TRBV5-1; CDR3: CASSLDSNQETQYF; DNA: TGCGCCAGCAGCTTGGATTCTAACCAAGAGACCCAGTACTTC
size: .; D: TRBD1; J: TRBJ1-1; V: TRBV24-1; CDR3: CATSDPLRDRDLWGRRAFF; DNA: TGTGCCACCAGTGATCCCCTCCGGGACAGGGATTTATGGGGGAGGAGAGCTTTCTTT
size: few; D: .; J: TRBJ1-5; V: TRBV11-2; CDR3: CASSPQGYGNQPQHF; DNA: TGTGCCAGCAGCCCACAGGGTTATGGGAATCAGCCCCAGCATTTT
size: many; D: .; J: TRBJ2-1; V: TRBV4-2; CDR3: CASSQVVEQDGEQFF; DNA: TGTGCCAGCAGCCAAGTTGTGGAACAGGACGGTGAGCAGTTCTTC
size: few; D: TRBD2; J: TRBJ2-1; V: TRBV4-2; CDR3: CASSQYPGLAGYNEQFF; DNA: TGTGCCAGCAGCCAATACCCGGGACTAGCGGGGTACAATGAGCAGTTCTTC
size: .; D: .; J: TRBJ2-5; V: TRBV3-1; CDR3: CASSQDRRQRAEETQYF; DNA: TGTGCCAGCAGCCAAGATCGGCGTCAGCGGGCCGAAGAGACCCAGTACTTC
size: few; D: TRBD2; J: TRBJ2-1; V: TRBV5-1; CDR3: CASSLEFGTSGSNEQFF; DNA: TGCGCCAGCAGCTTGGAATTCGGGACTAGCGGGAGCAATGAGCAGTTCTTC
size: few; D: .; J: TRBJ2-7; V: TRBV7-9; CDR3: CASSLGVPGSYEQYF; DNA: TGTGCCAGCAGCTTAGGAGTACCTGGATCCTACGAGCAGTACTTC
size: few; D: TRBD1; J: TRBJ2-1; V: TRBV10-3; CDR3: CAIMGQGYNEQFF; DNA: TGTGCCATCATGGGACAGGGTTACAATGAGCAGTTCTTC
size: .; D: .; J: TRBJ2-3; V: TRBV29-1; CDR3: CSVEGYSTDTQYF; DNA: TGCAGCGTTGAAGGGTACTCCACAGATACGCAGTATTTT
size: .; D: TRBD2; J: TRBJ2-3; V: TRBV20-1; CDR3: CSAPGLAVDTQYF; DNA: TGCAGTGCTCCCGGACTAGCGGTTGATACGCAGTATTTT
size: few; D: TRBD1; J: TRBJ1-1; V: TRBV5-1; CDR3: CASRTGTGTEAFF; DNA: TGCGCCAGCAGAACCGGGACAGGGACTGAAGCTTTCTTT
size: .; D: .; J: TRBJ2-5; V: TRBV24-1; CDR3: CATSDLHGTQETQYF; DNA: TGTGCCACCAGTGATTTGCACGGGACACAAGAGACCCAGTACTTC
size: .; D: TRBD1; J: TRBJ1-4; V: TRBV20-1; CDR3: CSPAGTGIEKLFF; DNA: TGCAGTCCTGCCGGGACAGGGATCGAAAAACTGTTTTTT
size: few; D: .; J: TRBJ1-5; V: TRBV6-2/TRBV6-3; CDR3: CASSPIRQPQHF; DNA: TGTGCCAGCAGTCCCATTCGACAGCCCCAGCATTTT
size: few; D: .; J: TRBJ2-1; V: TRBV24-1; CDR3: CATSDPNGRGAHNEQFF; DNA: TGTGCCACCAGTGATCCTAACGGACGGGGGGCACACAATGAGCAGTTCTTC
size: few; D: .; J: TRBJ2-5; V: TRBV12-3/TRBV12-4; CDR3: CASSPRAAGGETQYF; DNA: TGTGCCAGCAGCCCCCGGGCTGCCGGGGGAGAGACCCAGTACTTC
size: .; D: TRBD2; J: TRBJ2-1; V: TRBV24-1; CDR3: CATSGASGRRYNEQFF; DNA: TGTGCCACTTCTGGCGCTAGCGGGAGGAGGTACAATGAGCAGTTCTTC
size: many; D: .; J: TRBJ1-3; V: TRBV21-1; CDR3: CASSKRIRGENTIYF; DNA: TGTGCCAGCAGCAAAAGGATCAGGGGTGAAAACACCATATATTTT
size: few; D: TRBD2; J: TRBJ2-1; V: TRBV12-3/TRBV12-4; CDR3: CASGTSAYNEQFF; DNA: TGTGCCAGCGGGACTAGCGCCTACAATGAGCAGTTCTTC
size: .; D: .; J: TRBJ1-3; V: TRBV5-1; CDR3: CASSLDSPGNTIYF; DNA: TGCGCCAGCAGCTTGGACAGCCCTGGAAACACCATATATTTT
size: few; D: TRBD1; J: TRBJ1-4; V: TRBV2; CDR3: CASSDLRGGTNEKLFF; DNA: TGTGCCAGCAGTGACCTCAGGGGGGGCACTAATGAAAAACTGTTTTTT
size: few; D: .; J: TRBJ1-2; V: TRBV28; CDR3: CASSFEQRSYGYTF; DNA: TGTGCCAGCAGTTTTGAACAGCGGTCCTATGGCTACACCTTC
size: few; D: .; J: TRBJ2-5; V: TRBV12-3/TRBV12-4; CDR3: CASSRDRYQETQYF; DNA: TGTGCCAGCAGTAGGGACCGATACCAAGAGACCCAGTACTTC
size: few; D: .; J: TRBJ2-7; V: TRBV20-1; CDR3: CSASPLGLEQYF; DNA: TGCAGTGCTAGCCCGCTAGGGCTCGAGCAGTACTTC
size: .; D: TRBD1; J: TRBJ1-2; V: TRBV5-1; CDR3: CASSLGGGASNYGYTF; DNA: TGCGCCAGCAGCCTAGGAGGGGGCGCATCTAACTATGGCTACACCTTC
size: .; D: .; J: TRBJ2-1; V: TRBV12-3/TRBV12-4; CDR3: CASKAGTYNEQFF; DNA: TGTGCCAGCAAGGCGGGAACCTACAATGAGCAGTTCTTC
size: once; D: TRBD2; J: TRBJ2-7; V: TRBV20-1; CDR3: CSASLLAAGSYEQYF; DNA: TGCAGTGCTAGTTTACTAGCGGCTGGCTCCTACGAGCAGTACTTC
size: few; D: .; J: TRBJ1-1; V: TRBV5-1; CDR3: CASSFLVTTEAFF; DNA: TGCGCCAGCAGCTTCTTAGTGACGACTGAAGCTTTCTTT
size: .; D: TRBD2; J: TRBJ2-4; V: TRBV4-1; CDR3: CASSQGTSGRTKNIQYF; DNA: TGCGCCAGCAGCCAAGGGACTAGCGGGAGAACCAAAAACATTCAGTACTTC
size: few; D: .; J: TRBJ2-2; V: TRBV12-3/TRBV12-4; CDR3: CASSLMGTSNTGELFF; DNA: TGTGCCAGCAGTTTAATGGGGACCTCGAACACCGGGGAGCTGTTTTTT
size: few; D: TRBD2; J: TRBJ2-5; V: TRBV5-1; CDR3: CASSLGLAGGEQETQYF; DNA: TGCGCCAGCAGCTTAGGACTAGCGGGAGGGGAACAAGAGACCCAGTACTTC
size: .; D: .; J: TRBJ1-3; V: TRBV24-1; CDR3: CATSGGFGNTIYF; DNA: TGTGCCACCAGTGGGGGGTTCGGAAACACCATATATTTT
size: few; D: .; J: TRBJ2-1; V: TRBV9; CDR3: CASSTTRLGGEQFF; DNA: TGTGCCAGCAGCACGACTAGACTTGGGGGTGAGCAGTTCTTC
size: .; D: .; J: TRBJ2-6; V: TRBV5-5; CDR3: CASSLLMTSGANVLTF; DNA: TGTGCCAGCAGCCTTCTAATGACCTCTGGGGCCAACGTCCTGACTTTC
size: .; D: TRBD2; J: TRBJ2-7; V: TRBV14; CDR3: CASSLAGDHYEQYF; DNA: TGTGCCAGCAGCCTAGCGGGAGACCACTACGAGCAGTACTTC
size: few; D: TRBD2; J: TRBJ2-1; V: TRBV10-2; CDR3: CASSESASGRKQFF; DNA: TGCGCCAGCAGTGAGTCGGCTAGCGGGAGAAAGCAGTTCTTC
size: few; D: .; J: TRBJ1-2; V: TRBV10-3; CDR3: CAISESQGHYGYTF; DNA: TGTGCCATCAGTGAGTCTCAGGGCCATTATGGCTACACCTTC
size: .; D: .; J: TRBJ2-7; V: TRBV7-9; CDR3: CASSLNPGPYEQYF; DNA: TGTGCCAGCAGCTTAAATCCAGGGCCCTACGAGCAGTACTTC